These T cell receptor beta chains were read from a single sample in a study of molecular identifiers for immune sequencing clone quantification. TCRdb used MiXCR to reprocess the PCR reads, holding one entry per CDR3 protein. The table lists 35,000 to 45,000 distinct CDR3 sequences, approximately 18% of them singletons. Sequenced material: naive CD8+ T cells from blood, with Jurkat cell RNA spiked in. The receptors were gathered from a human donor in good health. Some libraries in this study had Jurkat cell RNA spiked in. The CDR3 runs from the conserved cysteine through the conserved F or W. The D gene is left open where the match is weak. Only part of the rows carry a size: once, few, many, or a class if the clone is expanded.

size	D	V	J	CDR3	DNA
many	TRBD2	TRBV28	TRBJ2-1	CASSFLAEHNEQFF	TGTGCCAGCAGTTTCCTAGCGGAACACAATGAGCAGTTCTTC
few	NA	TRBV11-2	TRBJ1-3	CASSLEVRGIGNTIYF	TGTGCCAGCAGCTTAGAAGTTCGGGGGATCGGAAACACCATATATTTT
NA	TRBD2	TRBV6-2/TRBV6-3	TRBJ2-7	CASSYSGLALYEQYF	TGTGCCAGCAGTTACTCGGGACTAGCTCTCTACGAGCAGTACTTC
many	NA	TRBV11-2	TRBJ1-2	CASSLWGDGYTF	TGTGCCAGCAGCTTATGGGGGGATGGCTACACCTTC
many	TRBD2	TRBV7-9	TRBJ2-2	CASSSAGGPTGELFF	TGTGCCAGCAGCTCAGCGGGAGGGCCGACCGGGGAGCTGTTTTTT
NA	TRBD1	TRBV7-6	TRBJ1-5	CASSLGSGGQGLHF	TGTGCCAGCAGCTTGGGATCCGGGGGACAGGGACTTCATTTT
many	TRBD1	TRBV20-1	TRBJ2-3	CSAKRDSEGTDTQYF	TGCAGTGCTAAACGGGACAGCGAGGGGACAGATACGCAGTATTTT
many	TRBD1	TRBV28	TRBJ2-7	CASSPSRQGPTDEQYF	TGTGCCAGCAGTCCGAGTCGACAGGGCCCTACGGACGAGCAGTACTTC
NA	NA	TRBV6-2/TRBV6-3	TRBJ2-2	CASSPHAGKLFF	TGTGCCAGCAGTCCCCATGCCGGGAAGCTGTTTTTT
many	TRBD1	TRBV28	TRBJ1-5	CASTGQQYQPQHF	TGTGCCAGTACGGGACAGCAATATCAGCCCCAGCATTTT
NA	TRBD1	TRBV14	TRBJ2-3	CASSQHRGLTDTQYF	TGTGCCAGCAGCCAACACAGGGGGCTCACAGATACGCAGTATTTT
many	NA	TRBV7-6	TRBJ2-3	CASSLMGARTDTQYF	TGTGCCAGCAGCCTGATGGGGGCCCGCACAGATACGCAGTATTTT
many	NA	TRBV7-9	TRBJ1-2	CASSFAGVDGYTF	TGTGCCAGCAGCTTTGCAGGGGTGGATGGCTACACCTTC
medium-sized	TRBD2	TRBV4-3	TRBJ2-1	CASSQSLAGDEQFF	TGCGCCAGCAGCCAGTCACTAGCGGGAGACGAGCAGTTCTTC
many	NA	TRBV20-1	TRBJ2-1	CGGPLSYNEQFF	TGCGGGGGCCCTTTATCCTACAATGAGCAGTTCTTC
few	TRBD2	TRBV18	TRBJ2-1	CASSPTSGSRRNEQFF	TGTGCCAGCTCTCCTACTAGCGGGAGTAGGAGGAATGAGCAGTTCTTC
many	NA	TRBV6-5	TRBJ1-6	CASSYQGSQSSYNSPLHF	TGTGCCAGCAGTTATCAGGGTTCTCAGAGCTCCTATAATTCACCCCTCCACTTT
many	TRBD1	TRBV4-1	TRBJ2-3	CASSAGGVADTQYF	TGCGCCAGCTCCGCAGGGGGAGTGGCAGATACGCAGTATTTT
many	NA	TRBV28	TRBJ1-1	CASGTGTMNTEAFF	TGTGCCAGCGGCACCGGGACTATGAACACTGAAGCTTTCTTT
many	NA	TRBV7-2	TRBJ2-3	CASSLGAGVGTDTQYF	TGTGCCAGCAGCTTAGGGGCTGGGGTTGGTACAGATACGCAGTATTTT
many	NA	TRBV10-3	TRBJ1-2	CAISESPQESDGYTF	TGTGCCATCAGTGAGTCCCCTCAAGAGTCTGATGGCTACACCTTC
NA	TRBD2	TRBV11-2	TRBJ2-1	CASSLGFGLAGGEQFF	TGTGCCAGCAGCTTAGGCTTCGGACTAGCTGGCGGTGAGCAGTTCTTC
NA	TRBD1	TRBV11-2	TRBJ2-5	CASSPGTGDQGQYF	TGTGCCAGCAGCCCAGGGACAGGAGATCAGGGCCAGTACTTC
NA	TRBD2	TRBV29-1	TRBJ2-1	CSVDDQAGLYGNEQFF	TGCAGCGTTGACGACCAAGCGGGACTCTACGGGAATGAGCAGTTCTTC
NA	TRBD2	TRBV12-3/TRBV12-4	TRBJ2-7	CASSPGGDEQYF	TGTGCCAGCAGTCCCGGGGGGGACGAGCAGTACTTC
few	NA	TRBV18	TRBJ2-5	CASLHPGFQETQYF	TGTGCCAGCTTACATCCCGGGTTCCAAGAGACCCAGTACTTC
many	NA	TRBV27	TRBJ2-7	CASSLRQNYEQYF	TGTGCCAGCAGTTTAAGGCAGAACTACGAGCAGTACTTC
many	TRBD1	TRBV7-9	TRBJ2-5	CASSNTDRNQETQYF	TGTGCCAGCAGCAACACGGACAGGAACCAAGAGACCCAGTACTTC
few	NA	TRBV5-1	TRBJ1-1	CASSLGGLNTEAFF	TGCGCCAGCAGCTTGGGAGGGTTGAACACTGAAGCTTTCTTT
NA	NA	TRBV4-3	TRBJ2-5	CASSQDRPGISETQYF	TGCGCCAGCAGCCAAGATCGCCCGGGCATCTCAGAGACCCAGTACTTC
NA	NA	TRBV4-1	TRBJ2-7	CASSLEEVSSYEQYF	TGCGCCAGCAGCTTGGAGGAGGTAAGCTCCTACGAGCAGTACTTC
NA	NA	TRBV2	TRBJ2-7	CASSSGLSYEQYF	TGTGCCAGCAGTTCCGGACTGTCGTACGAGCAGTACTTC
NA	TRBD1	TRBV7-9	TRBJ2-7	CASSLSTGSGYEQYF	TGTGCCAGCAGCTTGTCGACAGGGTCGGGCTACGAGCAGTACTTC
few	NA	TRBV7-3	TRBJ1-1	CASSYGGGTEAFF	TGTGCCAGCAGTTACGGGGGTGGCACTGAAGCTTTCTTT
many	NA	TRBV15	TRBJ2-5	CATSPRGISETQYF	TGTGCCACCAGCCCCCGCGGGATATCGGAGACCCAGTACTTC
few	TRBD2	TRBV7-6	TRBJ2-2	CASSETTSGPGELFF	TGTGCCAGCAGCGAAACGACTAGCGGCCCCGGGGAGCTGTTTTTT
many	NA	TRBV20-1	TRBJ2-2	CSAPGLDSSGELFF	TGCAGTGCCCCGGGACTGGACTCATCCGGGGAGCTGTTTTTT
many	NA	TRBV9	TRBJ2-2	CASRRPSNTGELFF	TGTGCCAGCCGGCGACCCTCGAACACCGGGGAGCTGTTTTTT
many	TRBD1	TRBV4-1	TRBJ1-5	CASSQDHGTGGQPQHF	TGCGCCAGCAGCCAAGATCACGGGACAGGGGGTCAGCCCCAGCATTTT
many	TRBD2	TRBV14	TRBJ2-7	CASSQGSGTEQYF	TGTGCCAGCAGCCAAGGGAGCGGGACCGAGCAGTACTTC
many	NA	TRBV7-6	TRBJ2-1	CASSSGIHEQFF	TGTGCCAGCAGCTCGGGAATCCATGAGCAGTTCTTC
many	NA	TRBV29-1	TRBJ2-1	CSVVGGGYNEQFF	TGCAGCGTTGTAGGGGGGGGTTACAATGAGCAGTTCTTC
NA	NA	TRBV20-1	TRBJ2-6	CSAKGGSGANVLTF	TGCAGTGCTAAAGGGGGCTCTGGGGCCAACGTCCTGACTTTC
many	NA	TRBV28	TRBJ2-7	CASSSDSYEQYF	TGTGCCAGCAGTTCGGACAGCTACGAGCAGTACTTC
NA	TRBD2	TRBV29-1	TRBJ2-1	CSVVVEASGNEQFF	TGCAGCGTTGTGGTGGAGGCTAGCGGGAATGAGCAGTTCTTC
NA	NA	TRBV6-1	TRBJ1-5	CASTHRVNRPQHF	TGTGCCAGCACCCACAGGGTTAATCGGCCCCAGCATTTT
many	NA	TRBV5-4	TRBJ2-5	CASSLRGLGETQYF	TGTGCCAGCAGCCTCAGGGGTTTAGGAGAGACCCAGTACTTC
NA	TRBD2	TRBV6-2/TRBV6-3	TRBJ2-7	CASGSGLAFTYGQCF	TGTGCCAGCGGCTCGGGACTAGCATTCACCTACGGGCAGTGCTTC
many	NA	TRBV7-8	TRBJ2-7	CASSFSRDVPSPNEQYF	TGTGCCAGCAGCTTTAGTCGAGACGTCCCCAGCCCCAACGAGCAGTACTTC